This T cell receptor (beta chain) was sequenced in a study of control samples from healthy donors and cancer patients. TCRdb keeps only in-frame clones here, not all; method: immunoSEQ multiplex PCR. The sample consists of under 130,000 clones, 83% of them appearing once. This CDR3 has 17 amino acids. Per germline, CDR1 GTSNPN and CDR2 SVGIG (reference sequence). The ends lost 3 bases at V and 0 bases at J; junction bases unmatched: 11. The TCR comes from a woman aged 45-60 years in good health. This sequence joins TRBV30 and TRBJ2-7, with TRBD2 matching 10 bases. The sample was blood. The CDR3: CAWRGGSGRSSSYEQYF. In DNA, the CDR3 is TGTGCCTGGAGAGGTGGTAGCGGGAGGTCGAGCTCCTACGAGCAGTACTTC. The complete variable domain, with remaining parts taken from reference TRBV30 and TRBJ2-7, reads SQTIHQWPATLVQPVGSPLSLECTVEGTSNPNLYWYRQAAGRGLQLLFYSVGIGQISSEVPQNLSASRPQDRQFILSSKKLLLSDSGFYLCAWRGGSGRSSSYEQYFGPGTRLTVT.